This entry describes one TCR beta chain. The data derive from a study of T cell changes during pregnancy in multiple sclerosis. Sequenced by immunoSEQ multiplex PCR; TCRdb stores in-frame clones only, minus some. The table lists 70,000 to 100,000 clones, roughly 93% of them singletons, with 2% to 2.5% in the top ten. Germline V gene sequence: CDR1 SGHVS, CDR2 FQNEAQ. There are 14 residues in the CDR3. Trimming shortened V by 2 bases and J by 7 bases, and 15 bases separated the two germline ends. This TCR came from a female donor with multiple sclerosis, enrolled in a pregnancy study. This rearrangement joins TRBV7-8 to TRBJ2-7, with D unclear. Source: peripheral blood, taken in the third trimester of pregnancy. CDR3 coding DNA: TGTGCCAGCAGCTTATTCGCCAGTCCGTTGGAGCAGTACTTC. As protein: CASSLFASPLEQYF.